This TCR beta chain comes out of a study of tumor-infiltrating lymphocytes in primary liver carcinoma. The study co-extracted DNA and RNA from around 20-30 mg of unsorted bulk tissue. The input was roughly 0.5 ug total RNA; TCR beta cDNA was made from it with a constant-region primer. A slightly modified ARM-PCR protocol with three nested multiplex PCR rounds produced these TCR beta libraries. TRBV1-TRBV30 forward and Cbeta reverse primers drove the first two approximately 11-cycle rounds. TCRdb ran MiXCR on the multiplex PCR reads and lists one entry per CDR3 protein. The sample lists approximately 190,000 distinct CDR3 sequences, around four fifths occurring once. This clonotype was seen at least ten times. The CDR3 contains 12 residues. The V and J ends lost 4 bases and 11 bases respectively, with 12 bases between them. Germline V lookup: CDR1 SGHDT, CDR2 YYEEEE.

The sequenced sample was tumor tissue from primary liver carcinoma. The source is a man between 40 and 49 years old with primary liver carcinoma and hepatitis B virus infection. The chain joins TRBV5-6 to TRBJ2-2, with D hard to call. The CDR3 reads CASSKTARELFF. The DNA of the CDR3 is TGTGCCAGCAGCAAGACCGCTCGAGAGCTGTTTTTT.